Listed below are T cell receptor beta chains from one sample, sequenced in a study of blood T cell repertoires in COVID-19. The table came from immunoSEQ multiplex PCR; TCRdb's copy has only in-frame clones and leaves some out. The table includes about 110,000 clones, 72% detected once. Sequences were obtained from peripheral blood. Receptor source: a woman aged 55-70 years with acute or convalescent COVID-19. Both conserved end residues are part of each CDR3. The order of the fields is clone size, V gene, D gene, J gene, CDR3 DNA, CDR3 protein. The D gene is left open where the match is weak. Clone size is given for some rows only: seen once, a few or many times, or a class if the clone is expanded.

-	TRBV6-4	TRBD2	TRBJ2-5	TGTGCCAGCAGGACTAGCGAGGAGACCCAGTACTTC	CASRTSEETQYF
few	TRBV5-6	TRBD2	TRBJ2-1	TGTGCCAGCAGCCTGGGCACTAGCGGTTACAATGAGCAGTTCTTC	CASSLGTSGYNEQFF
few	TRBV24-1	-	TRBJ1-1	TGTGCCACCAGATCACAGGGCGACACTGAAGCTTTCTTT	CATRSQGDTEAFF
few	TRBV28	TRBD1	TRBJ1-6	TGTGCCAGCACCAGGACAGGAATAAATTCACCCCTCCACTTT	CASTRTGINSPLHF
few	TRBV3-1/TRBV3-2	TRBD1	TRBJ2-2	TGTGCCAGCAGCCCCCGAAGGGACAGGGGTAGCGGGGAGCTGTTTTTT	CASSPRRDRGSGELFF
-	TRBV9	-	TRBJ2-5	TGTGCCAGCAGCGTAAACGTCAGGGAGACCCAGTACTTC	CASSVNVRETQYF
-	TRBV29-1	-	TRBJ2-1	TGCAGCGTTGAAGATCCGAGACTAAGCAATGAGCAGTTCTTC	CSVEDPRLSNEQFF
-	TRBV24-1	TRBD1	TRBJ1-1	TGTGCCACCAGTGATTCGGACAGGGCGAAGAACACTGAAGCTTTCTTT	CATSDSDRAKNTEAFF
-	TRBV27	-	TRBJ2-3	TGTGCCAGCAGGAGGGACATCACCTTGGATACGCAGTATTTT	CASRRDITLDTQYF
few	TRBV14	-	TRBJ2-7	TGTGCCAGCAGCCAAGTCTCGGAGCAGTACTTC	CASSQVSEQYF
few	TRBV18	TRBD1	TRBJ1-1	TGTGCCAGCTCACGAACAGGGGGGAGCACTGAAGCTTTCTTT	CASSRTGGSTEAFF
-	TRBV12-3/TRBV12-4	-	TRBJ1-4	TGTGCCAGCAGCCTCAAGCCTGAAAAACTGTTTTTT	CASSLKPEKLFF
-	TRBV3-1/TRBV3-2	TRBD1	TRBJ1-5	TGTGCCAGCAGCCCAGGGGGCGCGAGCAATCAGCCCCAGCATTTT	CASSPGGASNQPQHF